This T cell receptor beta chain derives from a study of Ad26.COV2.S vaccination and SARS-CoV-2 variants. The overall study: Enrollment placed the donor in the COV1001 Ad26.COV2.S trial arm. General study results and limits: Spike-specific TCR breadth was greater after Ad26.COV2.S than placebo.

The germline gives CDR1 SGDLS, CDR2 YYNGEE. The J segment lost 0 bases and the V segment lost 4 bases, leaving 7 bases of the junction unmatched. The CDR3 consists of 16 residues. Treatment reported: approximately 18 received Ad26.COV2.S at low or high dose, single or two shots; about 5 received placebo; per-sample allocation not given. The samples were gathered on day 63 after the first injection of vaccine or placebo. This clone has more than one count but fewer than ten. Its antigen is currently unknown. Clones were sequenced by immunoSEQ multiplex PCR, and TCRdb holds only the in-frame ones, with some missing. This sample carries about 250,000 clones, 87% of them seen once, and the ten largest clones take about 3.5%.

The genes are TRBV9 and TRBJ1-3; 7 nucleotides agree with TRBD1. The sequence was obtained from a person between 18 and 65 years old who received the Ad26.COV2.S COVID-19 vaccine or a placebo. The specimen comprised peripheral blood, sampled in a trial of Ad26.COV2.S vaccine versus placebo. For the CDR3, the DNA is TGTGCCAGCAGCCCTAGACAGGGAATCTCTGGAAACACCATATATTTT. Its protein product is CASSPRQGISGNTIYF.